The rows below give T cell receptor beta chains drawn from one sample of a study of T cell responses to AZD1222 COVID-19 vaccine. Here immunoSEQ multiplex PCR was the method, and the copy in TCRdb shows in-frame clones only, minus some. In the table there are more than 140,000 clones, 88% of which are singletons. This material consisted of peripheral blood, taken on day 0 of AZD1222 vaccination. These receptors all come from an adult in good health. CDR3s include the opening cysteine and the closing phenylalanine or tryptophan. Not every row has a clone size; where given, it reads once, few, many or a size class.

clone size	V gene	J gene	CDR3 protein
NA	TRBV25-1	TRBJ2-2	CASSKTVTGELFF
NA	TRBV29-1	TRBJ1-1	CSVERANSEAFF
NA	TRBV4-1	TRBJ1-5	CASSQDGGNQPQHF
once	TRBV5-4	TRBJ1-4	CASSLAGTGNEKLFF
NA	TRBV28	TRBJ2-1	CASPPPTGSGEQFF
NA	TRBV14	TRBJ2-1	CASSQVQPGYNEQFF
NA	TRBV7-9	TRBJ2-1	CASSPLTGSEQFF
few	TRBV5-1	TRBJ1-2	CASSMDRAYGYTF
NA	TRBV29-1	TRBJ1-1	CSVGLMGATEAFF
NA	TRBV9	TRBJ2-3	CASSVSSGRATDTQYF
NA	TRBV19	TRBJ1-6	CASRRQSLFHF
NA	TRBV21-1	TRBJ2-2	CASSTWGNTGELFF
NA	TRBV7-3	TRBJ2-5	CASSLTGLETQYF
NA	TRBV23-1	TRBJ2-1	CASSLNGPDRREFF
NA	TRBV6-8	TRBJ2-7	CASSLGHRPHEQYF
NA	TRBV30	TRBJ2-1	CAWKRQGLAGAYNEQFF
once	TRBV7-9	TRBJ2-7	CASSSTFGSGIYEQYF
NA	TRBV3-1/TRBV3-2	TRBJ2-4	CASSQLAKNIQYF
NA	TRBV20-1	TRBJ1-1	CSRSVGTEAFF
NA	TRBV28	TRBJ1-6	CATLGRGSSSPLHF
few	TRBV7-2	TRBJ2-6	CASLSFPGALGANVLTF
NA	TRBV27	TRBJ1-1	CASSYRLTNTEAFF
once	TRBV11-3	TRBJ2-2	CASSFEGGSGELFF
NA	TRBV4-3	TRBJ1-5	CASSQDLGQGLQPQHF
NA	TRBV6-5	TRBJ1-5	CASSYKGTGGGQPQHF
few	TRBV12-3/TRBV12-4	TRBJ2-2	CASSLRTSGELFF
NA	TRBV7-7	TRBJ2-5	CASSLNVGGQETQYF
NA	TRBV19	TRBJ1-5	CASRARTSHQPQHF
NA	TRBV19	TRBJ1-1	CASRADRERTEAFF
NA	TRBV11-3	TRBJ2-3	CAIRGGRKDTQYF
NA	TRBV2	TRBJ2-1	CASSRLDLSEQFF
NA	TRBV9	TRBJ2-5	CASSKNAGIQETQYF
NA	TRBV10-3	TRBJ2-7	CAISGYEGGEQYF
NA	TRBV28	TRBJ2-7	CASSSPREQYF
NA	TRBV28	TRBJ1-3	CASRRRQGPPGNTIYF
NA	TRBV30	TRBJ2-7	CAWSPPGTYEQYF
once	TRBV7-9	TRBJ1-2	CASTPGVGYGYTF